This T cell receptor (beta chain) was identified in a study of beta chain features in type 1 diabetes. Study summary: Sorted cell examination encompassed 100,000,000 or so cells across all samples.

What was sequenced were expressed TCRB transcripts, since all of the isolated RNA had been reverse transcribed. An average roughly 3.6 million reads came from naive, central memory and regulatory T cell samples. The assay was immunoSEQ multiplex PCR, and TCRdb's table has in-frame clones only and misses some. The profile covers 500,000 to 800,000 clones, with around 12% appearing a single time and 0.095% to 0.15% taken by the ten largest. CDR3 length: 12 amino acids. Trimming removed 5 bases from V and 3 bases from J, with 7 bases in between. The germline V gene encodes CDR1 SGHAT and CDR2 FQDESV (reference sequence). Study results and caveats: When Type 1 diabetes patients were examined, their TCRB CDR3s proved moderately but significantly shorter in all four CD4+ subsets. The VDJ junctions of type 1 diabetes patients carried fewer insertions and more deletions. Across patients, naive, central memory and Treg TCRB repertoires exhibited apparently greater similarity than was observed across healthy donors.

Worth noting for this clone: What it binds is not known.

V usage is TRBV11-1 and J usage is TRBJ2-5; no definite D call. Sequenced sample: naive CD4+ T cells from blood. The receptor comes from a man younger than 45 with type 1 diabetes. CDR3 sequence (DNA): TGTGCCAGCAGCCTTGGGGAAGAGACCCAGTACTTC. Translated: CASSLGEETQYF.